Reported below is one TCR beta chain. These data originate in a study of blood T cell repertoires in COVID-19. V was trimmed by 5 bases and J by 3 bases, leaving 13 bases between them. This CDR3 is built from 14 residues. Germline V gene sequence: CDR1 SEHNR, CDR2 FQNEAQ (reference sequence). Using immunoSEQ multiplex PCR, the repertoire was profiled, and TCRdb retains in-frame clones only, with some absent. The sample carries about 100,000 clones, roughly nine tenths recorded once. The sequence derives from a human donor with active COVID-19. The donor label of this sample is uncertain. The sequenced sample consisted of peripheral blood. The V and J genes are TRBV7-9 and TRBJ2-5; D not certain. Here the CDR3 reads CASSRVRDEETQYF. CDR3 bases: TGTGCCAGCAGCCGGGTGAGAGACGAAGAGACCCAGTACTTC. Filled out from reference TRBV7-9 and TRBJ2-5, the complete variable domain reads DTGVSQNPRHKITKRGQNVTFRCDPISEHNRLYWYRQTLGQGPEFLTYFQNEAQLEKSRLLSDRFSAERPKGSFSTLEIQRTEQGDSAMYLCASSRVRDEETQYFGPGTRLLVL.